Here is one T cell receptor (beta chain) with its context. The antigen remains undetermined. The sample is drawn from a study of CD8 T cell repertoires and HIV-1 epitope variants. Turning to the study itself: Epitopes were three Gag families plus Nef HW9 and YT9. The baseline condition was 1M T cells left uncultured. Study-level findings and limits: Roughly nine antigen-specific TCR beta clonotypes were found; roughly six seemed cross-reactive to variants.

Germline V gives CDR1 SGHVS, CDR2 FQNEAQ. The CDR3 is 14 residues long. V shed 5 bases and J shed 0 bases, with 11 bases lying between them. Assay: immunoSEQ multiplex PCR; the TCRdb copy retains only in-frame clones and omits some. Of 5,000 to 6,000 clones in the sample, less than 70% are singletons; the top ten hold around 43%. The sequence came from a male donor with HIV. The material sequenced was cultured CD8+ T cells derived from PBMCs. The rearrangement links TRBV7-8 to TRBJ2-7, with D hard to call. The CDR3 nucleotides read TGTGCCAGCAGCCGCGCGGCAGCCTCCTACGAGCAGTACTTC. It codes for CASSRAAASYEQYF. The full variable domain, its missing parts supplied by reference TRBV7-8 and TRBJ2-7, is GAGVSQSPRYKVAKRGQDVALRCDPISGHVSLFWYQQALGQGPEFLTYFQNEAQLDKSGLPSDRFFAERPEGSVSTLKIQRTQQEDSAVYLCASSRAAASYEQYFGPGTRLTVT.